This TCR beta chain was identified in a study of control samples from healthy donors and cancer patients. CDR3 length equals 16 residues. Trimming took 3 bases from V and 7 from J, leaving 18 bases between them. The germline gives CDR1 SGHTA, CDR2 FQGNSA. Libraries were prepared by immunoSEQ multiplex PCR; TCRdb keeps only in-frame clonotypes and omits some of them. The data hold about 150,000 clones, with 80% to 95% observed a single time. The chain joins TRBV7-2 to TRBJ1-4; tentative D call: TRBD1 (5 bases). This receptor was identified in a man aged 18 to 30 in good health. Sequenced sample: blood. CDR3 DNA sequence: TGTGCCAGCAGCTTGCTCGTGTTTAGGGGCCTTGAAAAACTGTTTTTT. This codes for CASSLLVFRGLEKLFF. Complete variable domain (other parts from reference TRBV7-2 and TRBJ1-4): GAGVSQSPSNKVTEKGKDVELRCDPISGHTALYWYRQSLGQGLEFLIYFQGNSAPDKSGLPSDRFSAERTGGSVSTLTIQRTQQEDSAVYLCASSLLVFRGLEKLFFGSGTQLSVL.